This T cell receptor beta chain was recovered during a study of OX40 agonist ivuxolimab in advanced cancers. Clones were read by immunoSEQ multiplex PCR, and TCRdb kept only the in-frame ones, dropping some. This repertoire shows 60,000 to 85,000 clones, 80% to 90% found once; its top ten account for approximately 4%. From germline, CDR1 is SGDLS and CDR2 YYNGEE. The CDR3 contains 14 residues. The ends were cut back, 5 bases at V and 7 bases at J, with 16 bases in the middle. A note on this clone: Its specificity is unknown.

The study's findings and limits: Several nonresponders also turned out to have low normalized T-cell clonal expansion.

The sequencing used CD4+ or CD8+ T cells sorted from blood, collected in a trial of the OX40 agonist ivuxolimab. The J gene is TRBJ1-3, the V gene TRBV9; weak D call: TRBD1 (6 bases). This clonotype was obtained from an adult with an advanced solid tumor such as melanoma, head and neck, liver or kidney cancer. Here the CDR3 DNA reads TGTGCCAGCAGAGGACAGCCCTCCGGGAACACCATATATTTT. Translated: CASRGQPSGNTIYF.